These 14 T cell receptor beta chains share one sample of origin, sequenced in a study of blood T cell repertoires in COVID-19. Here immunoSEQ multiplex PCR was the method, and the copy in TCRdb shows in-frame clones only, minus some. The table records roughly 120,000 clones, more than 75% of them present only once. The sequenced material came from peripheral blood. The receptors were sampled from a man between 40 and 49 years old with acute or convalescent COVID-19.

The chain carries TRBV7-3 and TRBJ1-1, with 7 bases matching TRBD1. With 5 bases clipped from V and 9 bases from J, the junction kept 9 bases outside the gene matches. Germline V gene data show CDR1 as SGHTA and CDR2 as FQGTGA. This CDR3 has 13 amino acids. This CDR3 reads CASSPMGQSKAFF. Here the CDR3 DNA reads TGTGCCAGCAGCCCAATGGGACAGTCCAAAGCTTTCTTT. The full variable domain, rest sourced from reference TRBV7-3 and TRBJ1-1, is GAGVSQTPSNKVTEKGKYVELRCDPISGHTALYWYRQSLGQGPEFLIYFQGTGAADDSGLPNDRFFAVRPEGSVSTLKIQRTERGDSAVYLCASSPMGQSKAFFGQGTRLTVV.

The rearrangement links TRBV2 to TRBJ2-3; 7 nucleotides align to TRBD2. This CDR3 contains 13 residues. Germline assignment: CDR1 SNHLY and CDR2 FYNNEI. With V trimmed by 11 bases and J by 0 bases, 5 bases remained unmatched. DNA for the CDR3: TGTGCCGCAAACGGGGGGAGCACAGATACGCAGTATTTT. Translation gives CAANGGSTDTQYF.

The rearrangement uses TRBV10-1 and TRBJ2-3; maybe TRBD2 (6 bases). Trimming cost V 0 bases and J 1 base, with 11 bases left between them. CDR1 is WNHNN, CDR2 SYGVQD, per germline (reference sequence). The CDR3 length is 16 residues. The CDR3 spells CASSESNPGGTDTQYF. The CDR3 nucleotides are TGCGCCAGCAGTGAGTCTAATCCGGGGGGCACAGATACGCAGTATTTT.

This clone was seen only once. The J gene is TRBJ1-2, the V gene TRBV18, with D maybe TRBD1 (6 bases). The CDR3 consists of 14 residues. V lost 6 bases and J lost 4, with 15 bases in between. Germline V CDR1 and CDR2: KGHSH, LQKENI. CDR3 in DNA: TGTGCCAGCTCGCCGGACAGCGATGTCTATGGCTACACCTTC. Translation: CASSPDSDVYGYTF.

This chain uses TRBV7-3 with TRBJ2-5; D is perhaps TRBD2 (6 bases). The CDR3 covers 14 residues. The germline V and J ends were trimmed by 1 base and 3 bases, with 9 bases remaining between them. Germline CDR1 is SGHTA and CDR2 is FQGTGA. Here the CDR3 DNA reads TGTGCCAGCAGCTTAAAGGCTAGCGAAGAGACCCAGTACTTC. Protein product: CASSLKASEETQYF. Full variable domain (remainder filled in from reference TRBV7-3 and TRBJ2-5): GAGVSQTPSNKVTEKGKYVELRCDPISGHTALYWYRQSLGQGPEFLIYFQGTGAADDSGLPNDRFFAVRPEGSVSTLKIQRTERGDSAVYLCASSLKASEETQYFGPGTRLLVL.

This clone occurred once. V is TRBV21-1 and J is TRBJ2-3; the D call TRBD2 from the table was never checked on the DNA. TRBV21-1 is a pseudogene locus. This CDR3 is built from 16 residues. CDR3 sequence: CASSKGLARLKDTQYF. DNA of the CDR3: TGTGCCAGCAGCAAGGGACTAGCGAGGCTCAAAGATACGCAGTATTTT.

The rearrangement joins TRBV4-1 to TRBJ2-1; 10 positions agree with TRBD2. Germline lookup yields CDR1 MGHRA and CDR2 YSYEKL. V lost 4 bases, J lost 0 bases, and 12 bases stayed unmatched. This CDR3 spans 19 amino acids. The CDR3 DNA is TGCGCCAGCAGCCGGCATGGTAGCGGGGGGTTGAGCTCCTACAATGAGCAGTTCTTC. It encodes CASSRHGSGGLSSYNEQFF.

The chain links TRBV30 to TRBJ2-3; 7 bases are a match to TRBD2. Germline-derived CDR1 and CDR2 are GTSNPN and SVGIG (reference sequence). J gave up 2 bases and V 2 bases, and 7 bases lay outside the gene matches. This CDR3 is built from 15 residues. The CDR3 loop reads CAWSTGGMVTDTQYF. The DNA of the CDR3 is TGTGCCTGGAGTACGGGGGGAATGGTCACAGATACGCAGTATTTT.

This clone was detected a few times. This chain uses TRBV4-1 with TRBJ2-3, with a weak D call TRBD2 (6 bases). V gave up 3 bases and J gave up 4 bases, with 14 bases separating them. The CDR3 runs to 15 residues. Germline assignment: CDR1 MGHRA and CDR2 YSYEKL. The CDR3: CASSQTGVRADTQYF. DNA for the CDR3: TGCGCCAGCAGCCAGACGGGGGTACGGGCAGATACGCAGTATTTT.

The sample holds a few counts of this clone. CDR3: CASSRGIGNTQYF. The CDR3 DNA reads as TGTGCCAGCAGCCGCGGGATTGGGAATACGCAGTATTTT. The J gene is TRBJ2-3, the V gene TRBV7-3, with TRBD2 as a possible D gene (6 bases). Germline V gene lookup returns CDR1 SGHTA and CDR2 FQGTGA. Trimming took 5 bases from V and 7 from J, leaving 13 bases between them. The CDR3 has 13 amino acids.

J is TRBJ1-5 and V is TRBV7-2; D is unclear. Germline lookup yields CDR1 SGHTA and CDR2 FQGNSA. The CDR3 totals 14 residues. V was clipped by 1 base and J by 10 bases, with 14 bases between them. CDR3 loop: CASSLVPAGPPQHF. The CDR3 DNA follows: TGTGCCAGCAGCTTAGTACCCGCGGGCCCTCCCCAGCATTTT. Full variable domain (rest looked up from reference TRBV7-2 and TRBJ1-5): GAGVSQSPSNKVTEKGKDVELRCDPISGHTALYWYRQSLGQGLEFLIYFQGNSAPDKSGLPSDRFSAERTGGSVSTLTIQRTQQEDSAVYLCASSLVPAGPPQHFGDGTRLSIL.

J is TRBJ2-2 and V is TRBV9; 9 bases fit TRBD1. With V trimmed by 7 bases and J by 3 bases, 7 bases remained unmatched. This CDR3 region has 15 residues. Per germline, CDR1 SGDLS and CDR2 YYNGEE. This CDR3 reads CASLSQGADTGELFF. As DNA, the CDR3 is TGTGCCAGCCTCTCACAGGGGGCAGACACCGGGGAGCTGTTTTTT.

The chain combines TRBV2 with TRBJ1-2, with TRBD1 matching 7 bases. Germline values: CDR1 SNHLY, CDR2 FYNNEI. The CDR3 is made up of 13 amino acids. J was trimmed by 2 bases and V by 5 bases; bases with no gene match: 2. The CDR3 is CASSLQGNYGYTF. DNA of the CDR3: TGTGCCAGCAGTCTACAGGGGAACTATGGCTACACCTTC.

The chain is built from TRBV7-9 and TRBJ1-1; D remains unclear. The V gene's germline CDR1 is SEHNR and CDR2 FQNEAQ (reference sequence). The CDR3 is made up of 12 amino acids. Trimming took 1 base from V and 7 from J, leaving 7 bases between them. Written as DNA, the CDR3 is TGTGCCAGCAGCTTAGTGGGCAATGAAGCTTTCTTT. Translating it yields CASSLVGNEAFF.